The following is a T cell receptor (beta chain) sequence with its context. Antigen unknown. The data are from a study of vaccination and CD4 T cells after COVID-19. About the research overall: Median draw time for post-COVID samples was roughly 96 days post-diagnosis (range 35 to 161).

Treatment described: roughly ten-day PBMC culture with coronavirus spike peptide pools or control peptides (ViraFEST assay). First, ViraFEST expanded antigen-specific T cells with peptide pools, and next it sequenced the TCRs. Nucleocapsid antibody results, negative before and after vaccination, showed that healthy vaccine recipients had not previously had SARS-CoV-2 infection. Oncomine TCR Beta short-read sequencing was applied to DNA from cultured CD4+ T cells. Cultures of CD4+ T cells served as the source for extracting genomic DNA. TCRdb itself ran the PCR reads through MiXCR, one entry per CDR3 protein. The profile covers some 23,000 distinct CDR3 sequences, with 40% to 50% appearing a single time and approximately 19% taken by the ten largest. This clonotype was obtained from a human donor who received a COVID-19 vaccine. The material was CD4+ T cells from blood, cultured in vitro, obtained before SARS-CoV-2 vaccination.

CDR3: CASTREAGVAGGTQYF. In DNA form, the CDR3 reads TGCGCCAGCACTCGAGAAGCGGGGGTGGCGGGCGGTACGCAGTATTTT. The chain couples TRBV10-2 to TRBJ2-3; 8 nucleotides align to TRBD2. Germline V CDR1 and CDR2: WSHSY, SAAADI. The CDR3 contains 16 residues. V was clipped by 7 bases and J by 8 bases; unmatched bases: 17.